This T cell receptor beta chain was sequenced for a study of blood T cell repertoires in COVID-19. For the study at large: T cells, B-cell-depleted T cells, or PBMCs supplied cDNA or gDNA.

Methods used by the authors: Estimates of nucleated cell counts were drawn from the amplification of reference gene primers. Sequencing used immunoSEQ multiplex PCR; TCRdb keeps in-frame clones, though not all of them. The V and J calls and clone size come from that table; D and trimming were worked out from the DNA. The table has around 380,000 clones, 81% seen once. The length of the CDR3 is 13 residues. The germline gives CDR1 SGHRS, CDR2 YFSETQ. The V end was cut by 0 bases, the J end by 6 bases, with 9 bases between. The chain links TRBV5-1 to TRBJ1-1; D might be TRBD1 (5 bases). The sequencing sample was made of peripheral blood. The TCR originated in a human donor with acute or convalescent COVID-19. The donor label of this sample is uncertain. Written as DNA, the CDR3 is TGCGCCAGCAGCTTGGCTGGGGCTCCTGAAGCTTTCTTT. Translated, it gives CASSLAGAPEAFF.